The 8 T cell receptor beta chains below all came from one sample that was sequenced in a study of blood T cell repertoires in COVID-19. Method: immunoSEQ multiplex PCR; TCRdb's copy keeps in-frame clones and lacks some. Of fewer than 250,000 clones in the sample, 75% to 90% are singletons; the top ten hold 2% to 3%. The specimen was peripheral blood. These receptors were collected from a man younger than 40 with COVID-19, enrolled during active disease.

V is TRBV19 and J is TRBJ2-7, with D possibly matching TRBD2 (6 bases). This CDR3 comprises 14 residues. Trimming left V 3 bases short and J 1 base short, with 10 bases between. CDR1 is LNHDA and CDR2 is SQIVND in the germline V gene (reference sequence). CDR3 sequence: CASSMQGLSYEQYF. The CDR3 DNA is TGTGCCAGTAGTATGCAGGGACTTTCCTACGAGCAGTACTTC.

The chain links TRBV9 to TRBJ1-2, with 10 bases fitting TRBD1. Germline CDR1 and CDR2: SGDLS and YYNGEE. The CDR3 runs to 14 residues. J gave up 5 bases and V 3 bases, and 4 bases lay outside the gene matches. The CDR3 loop is CASSGDRGLYGYTF. The CDR3 nucleotides read TGTGCCAGCAGCGGTGACAGGGGGCTATATGGCTACACCTTC.

This chain's CDR3 is CAIQQGDDQPQHF. The CDR3 nucleotides read TGTGCCATCCAACAGGGAGACGATCAGCCCCAGCATTTT. The V gene is TRBV27, the J gene TRBJ1-5; the D gene is possibly TRBD1 (6 bases). V lost 10 bases and J lost 5, with 15 bases in between. Germline assignment: CDR1 MNHEY and CDR2 SMNVEV (reference sequence). The CDR3 length is 13 residues.

V gene TRBV2 combines with J gene TRBJ1-6; 9 bases align to TRBD1. Germline CDR1 SNHLY, CDR2 FYNNEI. There are 12 residues in the CDR3. Losses at the gene ends were 4 bases for V and 16 bases for J; bases not matched to a gene: 5. CDR3 DNA sequence: TGTGCCAGCAGTGGACAGGGGGGTAGTCTCCACTTT. This codes for CASSGQGGSLHF.

The CDR3 is CASSDLPGQREAFF. CDR3 coding DNA: TGTGCCAGCAGCGATTTACCGGGACAAAGAGAAGCTTTCTTT. The gene calls are TRBV2 and TRBJ1-1, with D possibly matching TRBD1 (6 bases). Germline V lookup: CDR1 SNHLY, CDR2 FYNNEI. Deletions cut 6 bases from V and 8 bases from J, with 19 bases between. This CDR3 is built from 14 residues.

V is TRBV7-8 and J is TRBJ2-3, with 7 bases that match TRBD2. With V trimmed by 1 base and J by 7 bases, 11 bases remained unmatched. The CDR3 length is 16 residues. Germline V CDR1 and CDR2: SGHVS, FQNEAQ. The CDR3 is CASSLVTQSGTNTQYF. DNA of the CDR3: TGTGCCAGCAGCTTAGTGACGCAATCGGGGACTAATACGCAGTATTTT.

In regard to this clone: Other nucleotide sequences from this sample produce the same CDR3. In DNA form, the CDR3 reads TGTGCCAGCAGCCTCCAGGGGGACACTGAAGCTTTCTTT. It yields the protein CASSLQGDTEAFF. The chain uses TRBV7-3 and TRBJ1-1; TRBD1 matches 7 bases. V lost 5 bases to trimming and J lost 3 bases; unmatched junction nucleotides: 3. Per the germline V gene, CDR1 is SGHTA and CDR2 is FQGTGA. The CDR3 length is 13 residues.

As DNA, the CDR3 is TGTGCCAGCAGCCTGGTAGGACAGGGGATGCCAGATACGCAGTATTTT. It is translated as CASSLVGQGMPDTQYF. The chain is built from TRBV11-2 and TRBJ2-3, with 9 bases identical to TRBD1. The trim removed 5 bases at V and 4 bases at J, leaving 10 bases unmatched. Per the germline V gene, CDR1 is SGHAT and CDR2 is FQNNGV. The length of the CDR3 is 16 residues.